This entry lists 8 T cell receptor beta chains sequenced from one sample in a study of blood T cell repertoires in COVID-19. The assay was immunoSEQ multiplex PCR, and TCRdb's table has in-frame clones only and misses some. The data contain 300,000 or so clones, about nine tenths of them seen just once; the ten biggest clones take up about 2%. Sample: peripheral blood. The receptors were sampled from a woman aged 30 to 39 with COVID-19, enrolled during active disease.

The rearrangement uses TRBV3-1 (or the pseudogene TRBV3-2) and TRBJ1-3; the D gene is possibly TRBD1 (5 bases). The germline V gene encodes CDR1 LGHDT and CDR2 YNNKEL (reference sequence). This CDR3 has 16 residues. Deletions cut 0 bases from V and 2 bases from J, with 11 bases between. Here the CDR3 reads CASSQDQGFAGNTIYF. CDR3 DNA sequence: TGTGCCAGCAGCCAAGATCAGGGATTCGCTGGAAACACCATATATTTT.

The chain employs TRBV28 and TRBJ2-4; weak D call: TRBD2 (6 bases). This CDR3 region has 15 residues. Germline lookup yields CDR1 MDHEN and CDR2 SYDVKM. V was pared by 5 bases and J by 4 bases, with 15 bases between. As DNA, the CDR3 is TGTGCCAGCAGTACACGCGGGACGGCAAAAAACATTCAGTACTTC. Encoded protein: CASSTRGTAKNIQYF.

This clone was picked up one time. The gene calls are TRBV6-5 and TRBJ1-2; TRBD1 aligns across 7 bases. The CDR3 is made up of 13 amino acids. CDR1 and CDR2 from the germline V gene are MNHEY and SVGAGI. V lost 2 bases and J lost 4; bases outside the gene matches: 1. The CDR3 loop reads CASSYHRGYGYTF. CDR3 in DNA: TGTGCCAGCAGTTACCACAGGGGCTATGGCTACACCTTC.

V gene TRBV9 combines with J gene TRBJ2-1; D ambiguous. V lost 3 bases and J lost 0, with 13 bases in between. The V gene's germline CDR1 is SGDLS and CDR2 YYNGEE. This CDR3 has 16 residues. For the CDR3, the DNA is TGTGCCAGCAGCGGAGGCCTGGCGATCTCCTACAATGAGCAGTTCTTC. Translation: CASSGGLAISYNEQFF.

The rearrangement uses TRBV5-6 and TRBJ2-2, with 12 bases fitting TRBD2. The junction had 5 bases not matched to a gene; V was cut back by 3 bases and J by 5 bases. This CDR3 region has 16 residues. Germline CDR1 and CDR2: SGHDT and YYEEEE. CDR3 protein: CASSYTSGRQTGELFF. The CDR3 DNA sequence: TGTGCCAGCAGCTACACTAGCGGGAGGCAAACCGGGGAGCTGTTTTTT.

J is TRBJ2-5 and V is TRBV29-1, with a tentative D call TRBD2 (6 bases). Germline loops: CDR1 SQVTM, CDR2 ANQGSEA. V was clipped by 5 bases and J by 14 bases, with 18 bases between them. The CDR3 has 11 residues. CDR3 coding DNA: TGCAGCGTTACCGGGAGTACCTCTAACTACTTC. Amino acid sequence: CSVTGSTSNYF. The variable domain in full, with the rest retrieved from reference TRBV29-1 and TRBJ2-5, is SAVISQKPSRDICQRGTSLTIQCQVDSQVTMMFWYRQQPGQSLTLIATANQGSEATYESGFVIDKFPISRPNLTFSTLTVSNMSPEDSSIYLCSVTGSTSNYFGPGTRLLVL.

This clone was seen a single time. The CDR3 nucleotides are TGTGCCAGCAGTTTAGGGGCCGCAAGCTCCTACAATGAGCAGTTCTTC. This codes for CASSLGAASSYNEQFF. The V and J genes are TRBV28 and TRBJ2-1; D may be TRBD1 (5 bases). CDR1 is MDHEN, CDR2 SYDVKM, per germline. The CDR3 has 16 residues. Trimming pared 2 bases from V and 0 bases from J, leaving 11 bases between.

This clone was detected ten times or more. The CDR3 reads CASSEGWRDSQPQHF. Written as DNA, the CDR3 is TGTGCCAGCAGCGAGGGGTGGCGGGATAGTCAGCCCCAGCATTTT. The chain carries TRBV5-6 and TRBJ1-5, with a tentative D call TRBD1 (5 bases). Trimming shortened V by 4 bases and J by 6 bases, and 17 bases separated the two germline ends. CDR3 length: 15 amino acids. The germline gives CDR1 SGHDT, CDR2 YYEEEE. Complete variable domain (other parts from reference TRBV5-6 and TRBJ1-5): DAGVTQSPTHLIKTRGQQVTLRCSPKSGHDTVSWYQQALGQGPQFIFQYYEEEERQRGNFPDRFSGHQFPNYSSELNVNALLLGDSALYLCASSEGWRDSQPQHFGDGTRLSIL.